This T cell receptor beta chain was documented in a study of T-cell memory formation after mild COVID-19. About the study: Largely donor-specific TCR clusters were found. Regarding the study as a whole: Day 15 to 85 contractors were CD4/CD8 balanced; later expanders leaned CD4+. Among CD4+ contracting clones, most were CM and EM, and CD8+ ones EMRA.

Sample barcodes and UMIs were carried by the TCR alpha and TCR beta cDNA libraries that 5'RACE generated with constant-segment primers. TCRdb reanalysed the 5' RACE reads using MiXCR and keeps one entry per CDR3 protein. The sample has 400,000 to 450,000 distinct CDR3 sequences; roughly 18% are singletons. As concerns this clonotype: Its matching antigen is unknown.

This clonotype was sampled from a man aged 18 to 30 who had mild COVID-19 (a few samples of this study predate the infection). Cell type and time point are not known. Material for sequencing was PBMCs or a T cell subset sorted from them (not recorded which).

The CDR3 reads CSAGPGHLNTEAFF. The CDR3 DNA reads TGCAGCGCTGGGCCGGGACACTTGAACACTGAAGCTTTCTTT. The chain is built from TRBV29-1 and TRBJ1-1, with D tentatively TRBD1 (6 bases). The V and J ends lost 7 bases and 0 bases respectively, with 15 bases between them. Germline lookup yields CDR1 SQVTM and CDR2 ANQGSEA. The CDR3 covers 14 residues. Full variable domain (missing parts from reference TRBV29-1 and TRBJ1-1): SAVISQKPSRDICQRGTSLTIQCQVDSQVTMMFWYRQQPGQSLTLIATANQGSEATYESGFVIDKFPISRPNLTFSTLTVSNMSPEDSSIYLCSAGPGHLNTEAFFGQGTRLTVV.